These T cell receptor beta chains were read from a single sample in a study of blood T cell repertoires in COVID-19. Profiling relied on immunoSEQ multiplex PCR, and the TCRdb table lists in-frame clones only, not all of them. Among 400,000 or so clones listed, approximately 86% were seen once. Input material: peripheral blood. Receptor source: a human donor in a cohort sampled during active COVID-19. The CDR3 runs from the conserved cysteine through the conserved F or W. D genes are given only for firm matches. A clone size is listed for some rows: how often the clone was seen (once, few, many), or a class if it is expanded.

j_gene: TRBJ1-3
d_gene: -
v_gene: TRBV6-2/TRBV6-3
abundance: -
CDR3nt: TGTGCCAGCAGTTCCCGGCTACAGTTATACTCTGGAAACACCATATATTTT
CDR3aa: CASSSRLQLYSGNTIYF

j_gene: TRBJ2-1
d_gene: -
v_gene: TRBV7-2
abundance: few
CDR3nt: TGTGCCAGCAGCTTAGACGGGAATAATGAGCAGTTCTTC
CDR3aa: CASSLDGNNEQFF

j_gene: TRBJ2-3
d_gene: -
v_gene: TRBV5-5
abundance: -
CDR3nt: TGTGCCAGCAGCTTCTCAGGGGGCACAGATACGCAGTATTTT
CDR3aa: CASSFSGGTDTQYF

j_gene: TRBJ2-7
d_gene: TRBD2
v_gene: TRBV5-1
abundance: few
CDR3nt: TGCGCCAGCGGACCCCGGGCGGGAGGGACCTCCTACGAGCAGTACTTC
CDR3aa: CASGPRAGGTSYEQYF

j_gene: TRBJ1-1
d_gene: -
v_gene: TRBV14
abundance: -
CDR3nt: TGTGCCAGCAGCCGGGGGCTGAGGAACACTGAAGCTTTCTTT
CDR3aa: CASSRGLRNTEAFF

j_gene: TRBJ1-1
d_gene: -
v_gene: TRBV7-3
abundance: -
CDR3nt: TGTGCCAGCAGCTTAACGGGAGGTTGGGACACTGAAGCTTTCTTT
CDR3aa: CASSLTGGWDTEAFF

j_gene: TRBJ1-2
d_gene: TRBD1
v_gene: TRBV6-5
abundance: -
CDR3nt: TGTGCCAGCAGCCGACAGGGAGCTAACTATGGCTACACCTTC
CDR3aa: CASSRQGANYGYTF

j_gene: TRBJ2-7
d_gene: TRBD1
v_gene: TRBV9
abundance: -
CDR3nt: TGTGCCAGCAGCGTAGACTCCCTGACAGGGGTGCGCGAGCAGTACTTC
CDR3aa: CASSVDSLTGVREQYF

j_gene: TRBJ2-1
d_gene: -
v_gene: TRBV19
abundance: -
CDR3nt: TGTGCCAGTACAGACCTAGCGCTCCCCTACAATGAGCAGTTCTTC
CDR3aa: CASTDLALPYNEQFF

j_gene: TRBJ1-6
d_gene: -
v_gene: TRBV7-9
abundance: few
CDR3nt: TGTGCCAGCAGCTTGTGGGGAGGGCAGGGGCGCTATAATTCACCCCTCCACTTT
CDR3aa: CASSLWGGQGRYNSPLHF

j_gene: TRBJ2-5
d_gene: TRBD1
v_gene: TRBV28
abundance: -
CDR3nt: TGTGCCAGCAGCCAGCCCATAGGGGGCGCAGGGGAGACCCAGTACTTC
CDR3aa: CASSQPIGGAGETQYF

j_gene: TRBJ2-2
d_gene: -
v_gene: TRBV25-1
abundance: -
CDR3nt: TGTGCCAGCAGCCGGAGGACGAACACCGGGGAGCTGTTTTTT
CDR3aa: CASSRRTNTGELFF

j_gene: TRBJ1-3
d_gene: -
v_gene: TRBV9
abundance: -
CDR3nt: TGTGCCAGCAGCCTTAGGGGGTCTGGAAACACCATATATTTT
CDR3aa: CASSLRGSGNTIYF

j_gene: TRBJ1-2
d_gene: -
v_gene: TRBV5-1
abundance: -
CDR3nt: TGCGCCAGCAGTTTGGACAGATCTAACTATGGCTACACCTTC
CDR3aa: CASSLDRSNYGYTF

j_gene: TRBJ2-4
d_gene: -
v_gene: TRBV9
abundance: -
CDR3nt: TGTGCCAGCAGCACTTCACCAGGGTCGGGAAACATTCAGTACTTC
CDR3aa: CASSTSPGSGNIQYF

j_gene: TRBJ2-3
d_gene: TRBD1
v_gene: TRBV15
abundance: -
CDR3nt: TGTGCCACCAGCGGAGGACAGGGCAGAGGGGGCGGAGATACGCAGTATTTT
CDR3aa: CATSGGQGRGGGDTQYF

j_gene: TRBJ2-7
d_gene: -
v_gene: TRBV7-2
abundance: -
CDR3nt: TGTGCCAGCAGCTTGGACAGCTCCTACGAGCAGTACTTC
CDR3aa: CASSLDSSYEQYF

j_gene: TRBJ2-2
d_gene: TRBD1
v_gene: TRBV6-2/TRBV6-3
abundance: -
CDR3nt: TGTGCCAGCACTTACTTGGACAGGGTTGGCTCCGGGGAGCTGTTTTTT
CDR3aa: CASTYLDRVGSGELFF

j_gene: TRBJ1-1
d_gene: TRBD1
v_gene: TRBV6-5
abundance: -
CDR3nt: TGTGCCAGCAGCGGGGACAGGGGGCGCATTAGTGAAGCTTTCTTT
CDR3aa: CASSGDRGRISEAFF

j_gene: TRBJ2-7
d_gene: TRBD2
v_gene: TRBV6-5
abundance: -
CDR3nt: TGTGCCAGCAGTTTAGAGGGCCTAGCGGGATACGAGCAGTACTTC
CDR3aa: CASSLEGLAGYEQYF

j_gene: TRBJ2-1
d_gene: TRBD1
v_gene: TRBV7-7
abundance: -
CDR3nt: TGTGCTAGCAGCTTGGGACAGGGGGGGCACAATGAGCAGTTCTTC
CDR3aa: CASSLGQGGHNEQFF

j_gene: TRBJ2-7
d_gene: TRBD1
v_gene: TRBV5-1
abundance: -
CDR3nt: TGCGCCAGCAGCTTATCTACCGGGACAGGGGGTCATTACGAGCAGTACTTC
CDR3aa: CASSLSTGTGGHYEQYF

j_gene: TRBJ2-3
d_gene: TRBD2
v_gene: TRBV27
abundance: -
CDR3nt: TGTGCCAGCAGTTGGGGGGGGTACCAGGAGATAACAGATACGCAGTATTTT
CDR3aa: CASSWGGYQEITDTQYF